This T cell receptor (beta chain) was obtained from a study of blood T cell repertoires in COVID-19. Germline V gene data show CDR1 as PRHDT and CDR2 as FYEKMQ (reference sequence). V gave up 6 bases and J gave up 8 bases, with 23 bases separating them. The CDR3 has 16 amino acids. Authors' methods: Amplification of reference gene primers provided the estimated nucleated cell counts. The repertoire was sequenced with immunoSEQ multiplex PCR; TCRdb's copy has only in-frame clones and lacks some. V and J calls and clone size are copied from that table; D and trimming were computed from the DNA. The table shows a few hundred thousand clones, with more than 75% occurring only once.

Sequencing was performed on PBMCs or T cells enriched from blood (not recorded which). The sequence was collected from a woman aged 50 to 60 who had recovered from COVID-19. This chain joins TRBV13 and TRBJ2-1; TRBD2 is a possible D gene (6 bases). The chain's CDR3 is CASRSSGTRPVDEQFF. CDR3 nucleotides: TGTGCCAGCAGATCCTCCGGGACTCGTCCCGTCGATGAGCAGTTCTTC.